These T cell receptor beta chains were read from a single sample in a study of response to subunit inactivated influenza vaccine. TCRdb used MiXCR to reprocess the RT-PCR reads, holding one entry per CDR3 protein. The sample shows 500,000 to 550,000 distinct CDR3 sequences, 7.6% of them seen only once. The material was PBMCs from blood, obtained around 25 months after vaccination. The receptor source for this set is a man between 50 and 75 years old who received an inactivated influenza vaccine. The CDR3 runs from the conserved cysteine through the conserved F or W. The order of the fields is clone size, V gene, D gene, J gene, CDR3 DNA, CDR3 protein. A D gene is named only where the DNA matches it firmly. Some rows have no size entry. The others give once, few or many, or a class for an expanded clone.

size: many; V: TRBV10-3; D: .; J: TRBJ1-4; DNA: TGTGCCATCAGCCCTGGGGGGAATAATGAAAAACTGTTTTTT; CDR3: CAISPGGNNEKLFF
size: few; V: TRBV29-1; D: TRBD2; J: TRBJ2-1; DNA: TGCAGCGTCCGCACCCTAGCGGGAGGTCGAAATGAGCAGTTCTTC; CDR3: CSVRTLAGGRNEQFF
size: .; V: TRBV6-5; D: .; J: TRBJ2-6; DNA: TGTGCCAGCAGTTACGTGGGGACTGGGGCCAACGTCCTGACTTTC; CDR3: CASSYVGTGANVLTF
size: .; V: TRBV4-3; D: .; J: TRBJ2-1; DNA: TGCGCCAGCAGCCAGGGTCGAGGACAGTACAATGAGCAGTTCTTC; CDR3: CASSQGRGQYNEQFF
size: few; V: TRBV18; D: .; J: TRBJ2-7; DNA: TGTGCCAGCTCACGTTGGGACTCTCCGGCGTACGAGCAGTACTTC; CDR3: CASSRWDSPAYEQYF
size: .; V: TRBV28; D: .; J: TRBJ1-2; DNA: TGTGCCAGCAGTGGGGGGCTTAGGGGCGCCTCCTATGGCTACACCTTC; CDR3: CASSGGLRGASYGYTF
size: few; V: TRBV6-1; D: .; J: TRBJ1-2; DNA: TGTGCCAGCGAAGAGGACCACGGAGGCTACACCTTC; CDR3: CASEEDHGGYTF
size: .; V: TRBV10-2; D: TRBD2; J: TRBJ2-1; DNA: TGCGCCAGCACCCCGGGGGGGGCGGGCAATGAGCAGTTCTTC; CDR3: CASTPGGAGNEQFF
size: few; V: TRBV28; D: TRBD1; J: TRBJ2-1; DNA: TGTGCCATTACGATGGGCAGGGGGCGAAATGAGCAGTTCTTC; CDR3: CAITMGRGRNEQFF
size: few; V: TRBV15; D: TRBD1; J: TRBJ1-5; DNA: TGTGCCACCAGCAGAGCACTTGGGACAGGGATTGGGCGGGCCCAGCATTTT; CDR3: CATSRALGTGIGRAQHF
size: few; V: TRBV20-1; D: .; J: TRBJ2-1; DNA: TGCAGTGCTAGAAAGTTGTCGAGCTCCTACAATGAGCAGTTCTTC; CDR3: CSARKLSSSYNEQFF
size: few; V: TRBV5-6; D: TRBD1; J: TRBJ1-2; DNA: TGTGCCAGCAGCATGGACAGGGGCAACTATGGCTACACCTTC; CDR3: CASSMDRGNYGYTF
size: many; V: TRBV5-1; D: TRBD2; J: TRBJ2-7; DNA: TGCGCCAGCAGCGGAGCGGGAGAGTCCTACGAGCAGTACTTC; CDR3: CASSGAGESYEQYF
size: .; V: TRBV5-1; D: TRBD2; J: TRBJ2-3; DNA: TGCGCCAGCAGCGCCGCGGCAGCGACTAGCGGGGGGGTTGTGTATTTT; CDR3: CASSAAAATSGGVVYF
size: .; V: TRBV6-5; D: .; J: TRBJ1-4; DNA: TGTGCCAGCAGTTACGCGGGGACCGGCGGGAGTGAAAAACTGTTTTTT; CDR3: CASSYAGTGGSEKLFF
size: .; V: TRBV6-2/TRBV6-3; D: TRBD2; J: TRBJ2-7; DNA: TGTGCCAGCAGAAAACTAGCGGGGGCCCTCTACGAGCAGTACTTC; CDR3: CASRKLAGALYEQYF
size: few; V: TRBV7-2; D: .; J: TRBJ2-7; DNA: TGTGCCAGCAGCTTAGATAGAGGGGCCTTCTACGAGCAGTACTTC; CDR3: CASSLDRGAFYEQYF
size: few; V: TRBV10-3; D: .; J: TRBJ2-7; DNA: TGTGCCATCAGTGATCCAGCTTCCTCCTACGAGCAGTACTTC; CDR3: CAISDPASSYEQYF
size: many; V: TRBV7-2; D: TRBD1; J: TRBJ2-7; DNA: TGTGCCAGCAGCAAAGAAGGGACAGGGACTCTCTCCTACGAGCAGTACTTC; CDR3: CASSKEGTGTLSYEQYF
size: many; V: TRBV5-1; D: .; J: TRBJ2-2; DNA: TGCGCCAGCAGCGACGGGGATAACACCGGGGAGCTGTTTTTT; CDR3: CASSDGDNTGELFF
size: many; V: TRBV4-3; D: .; J: TRBJ1-1; DNA: TGCGCCAGCAGCAACACAGCGAACACTGAAGCTTTCTTT; CDR3: CASSNTANTEAFF
size: many; V: TRBV12-3/TRBV12-4; D: TRBD1; J: TRBJ2-7; DNA: TGTGCCAGCAGTCTCCGGGACAGGGCCTCTTACGAGCAGTACTTC; CDR3: CASSLRDRASYEQYF